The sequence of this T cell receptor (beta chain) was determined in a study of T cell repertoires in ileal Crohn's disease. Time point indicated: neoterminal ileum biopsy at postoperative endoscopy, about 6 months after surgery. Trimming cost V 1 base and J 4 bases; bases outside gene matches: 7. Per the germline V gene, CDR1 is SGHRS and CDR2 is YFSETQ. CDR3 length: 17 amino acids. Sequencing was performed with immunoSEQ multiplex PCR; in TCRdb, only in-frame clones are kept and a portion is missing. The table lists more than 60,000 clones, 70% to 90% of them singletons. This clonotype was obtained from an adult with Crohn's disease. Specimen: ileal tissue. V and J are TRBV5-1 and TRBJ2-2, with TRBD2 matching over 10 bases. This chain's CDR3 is CASSLIGTSDITGELFF. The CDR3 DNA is TGCGCCAGCAGCTTGATCGGGACTAGCGATATCACCGGGGAGCTGTTTTTT.